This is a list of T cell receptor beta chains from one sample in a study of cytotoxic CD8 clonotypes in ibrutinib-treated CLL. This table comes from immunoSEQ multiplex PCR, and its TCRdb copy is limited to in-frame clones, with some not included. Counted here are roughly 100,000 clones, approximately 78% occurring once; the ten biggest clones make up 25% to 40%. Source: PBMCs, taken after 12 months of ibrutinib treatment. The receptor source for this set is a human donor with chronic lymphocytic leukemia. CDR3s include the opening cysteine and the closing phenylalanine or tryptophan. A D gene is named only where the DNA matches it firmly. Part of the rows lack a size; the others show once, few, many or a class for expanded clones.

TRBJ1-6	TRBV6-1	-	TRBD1	CASRVGTDFSPLHF	TGTGCCAGCAGGGTGGGGACAGATTTTTCACCCCTCCACTTT
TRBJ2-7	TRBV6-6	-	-	CASRARWGDLYEQYF	TGTGCCAGCAGAGCCCGGTGGGGGGACCTCTACGAGCAGTACTTC
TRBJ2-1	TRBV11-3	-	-	CASSLGSSQGGEQFF	TGTGCCAGCAGCTTAGGTTCATCACAGGGCGGGGAGCAGTTCTTC
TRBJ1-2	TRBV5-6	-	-	CASSLSTGKRGYTF	TGTGCCAGCAGCTTGAGTACAGGGAAGCGTGGCTACACCTTC
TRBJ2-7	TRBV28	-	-	CASRVTSLGEQYF	TGTGCCAGCAGGGTGACAAGTCTCGGCGAGCAGTACTTC
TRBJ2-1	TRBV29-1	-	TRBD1	CSVWDRVTEQFF	TGCAGCGTTTGGGACAGGGTCACTGAGCAGTTCTTC
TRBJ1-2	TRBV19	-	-	CASSMGNANYGYTF	TGTGCCAGTAGTATGGGTAATGCTAACTATGGCTACACCTTC
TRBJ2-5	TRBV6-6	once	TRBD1	CASSYPQGRETQYF	TGTGCCAGCAGTTACCCACAGGGGCGAGAGACCCAGTACTTC
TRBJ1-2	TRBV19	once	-	CASSYSGANYGYTF	TGTGCCAGTAGTTACTCCGGGGCTAACTATGGCTACACCTTC
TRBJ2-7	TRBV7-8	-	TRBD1	CASSLVGQTYEQYF	TGTGCCAGCAGCTTAGTGGGACAGACCTACGAGCAGTACTTC
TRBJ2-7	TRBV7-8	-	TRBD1	CASNLQGEAYEQYF	TGTGCCAGCAACCTACAGGGGGAAGCCTACGAGCAGTACTTC
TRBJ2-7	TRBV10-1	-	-	CASSAGGGYEQYF	TGCGCCAGCAGTGCCGGGGGCGGGTACGAGCAGTACTTC
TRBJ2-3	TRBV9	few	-	CASSVSQVTDTQYF	TGTGCCAGCAGCGTGTCCCAGGTCACAGATACGCAGTATTTT
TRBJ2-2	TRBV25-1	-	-	CASSDRRGRTGELFF	TGTGCCAGCAGTGATAGGCGGGGGCGAACCGGGGAGCTGTTTTTT
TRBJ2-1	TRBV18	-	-	CASSRIDSSDNEQFF	TGTGCCAGCTCCCGCATCGACTCATCCGACAATGAGCAGTTCTTC
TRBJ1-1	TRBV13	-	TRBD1	CASREDRGSTEAFF	TGTGCCAGCAGGGAGGACAGGGGCAGCACTGAAGCTTTCTTT
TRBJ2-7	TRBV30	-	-	CAWSVGQVGEQYF	TGTGCCTGGAGTGTGGGGCAGGTGGGCGAGCAGTACTTC
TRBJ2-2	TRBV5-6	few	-	CASSTNGQFGELFF	TGTGCCAGCAGCACCAACGGACAGTTCGGGGAGCTGTTTTTT
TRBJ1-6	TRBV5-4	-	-	CASSLDQGGNSPLHF	TGTGCCAGCAGCTTGGACCAGGGTGGTAATTCACCCCTCCACTTT
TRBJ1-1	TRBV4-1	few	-	CASSPFAGGGTEAFF	TGCGCCAGCAGCCCGTTTGCGGGGGGAGGTACTGAAGCTTTCTTT
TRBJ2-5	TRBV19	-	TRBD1	CASTSGTAQETQYF	TGTGCCAGTACCTCCGGGACAGCCCAAGAGACCCAGTACTTC
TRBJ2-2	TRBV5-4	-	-	CASSGGVMRVPGELFF	TGTGCCAGCAGCGGCGGCGTGATGAGGGTCCCCGGGGAGCTGTTTTTT
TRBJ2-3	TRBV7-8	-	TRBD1	CASSYTGGRGTDTQYF	TGTGCCAGCAGCTATACAGGGGGTCGGGGCACAGATACGCAGTATTTT
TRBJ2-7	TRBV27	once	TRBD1	CASSHGTGGNEQYF	TGTGCCAGCAGCCACGGGACAGGGGGTAACGAGCAGTACTTC
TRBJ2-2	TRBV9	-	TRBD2	CASSVVPRTSGRTGELFF	TGTGCCAGCAGCGTAGTCCCCAGGACTAGCGGGCGCACCGGGGAGCTGTTTTTT
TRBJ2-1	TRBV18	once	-	CASSPRSRLGRRTDNEQFF	TGTGCCAGCTCACCCCGTTCTCGTTTAGGACGGAGGACAGACAATGAGCAGTTCTTC
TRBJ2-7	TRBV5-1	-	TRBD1	CASSLGDSSYEQYF	TGCGCCAGCAGCCTCGGGGACAGCTCCTACGAGCAGTACTTC
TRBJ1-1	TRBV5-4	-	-	CASSLELNTEAFF	TGTGCCAGCAGCTTAGAATTGAACACTGAAGCTTTCTTT
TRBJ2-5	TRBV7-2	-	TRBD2	CASSFSSGGRETQYF	TGTGCCAGCAGCTTCTCTAGCGGGGGCCGGGAGACCCAGTACTTC
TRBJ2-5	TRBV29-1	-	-	CSQLFQETQYF	TGCAGCCAGTTGTTTCAAGAGACCCAGTACTTC
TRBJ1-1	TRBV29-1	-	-	CSVYTTGTNTEAFF	TGCAGCGTTTATACAACAGGAACGAACACTGAAGCTTTCTTT
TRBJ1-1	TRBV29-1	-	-	CSVEDARKVEAFF	TGCAGCGTTGAAGATGCCAGAAAAGTTGAAGCTTTCTTT
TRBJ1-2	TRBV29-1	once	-	CSVEDRKQGSLRGGYTF	TGCAGCGTTGAAGATCGAAAACAGGGCAGTTTAAGGGGTGGCTACACCTTC
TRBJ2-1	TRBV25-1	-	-	CASSWGDSSNEQFF	TGTGCCAGCAGTTGGGGGGACTCCTCCAATGAGCAGTTCTTC